Listed below are T cell receptor beta chains from one sample, sequenced in a study of vaccination effects on CD4 cells after COVID-19. The antigens these receptors bind are not known. Generated by immunoSEQ multiplex PCR, the TCRdb table keeps only in-frame clones and is missing some. Of roughly 60,000 clones in the sample, under 85% were seen once. The sample in question was CD4+ T cells from PBMCs cultured without peptide, obtained before COVID-19 vaccination. The receptors derive from a human donor who had a prior SARS-CoV-2 infection. Both conserved end residues are part of each CDR3. The order of the fields is CDR3 protein, CDR3 DNA, clone size, J gene, D gene, V gene. A D gene is named only where the DNA matches it firmly. Clone size is shown for a subset of rows, as once, few, many or a class of expanded clone.

CASSQGLAGVGTGELFF	TGTGCCAGCAGCCAAGGACTAGCGGGAGTGGGTACCGGGGAGCTGTTTTTT	few	TRBJ2-2	TRBD2	TRBV4-2
CAWSGQLGQPQHF	TGTGCCTGGAGTGGTCAGTTGGGTCAGCCCCAGCATTTT	.	TRBJ1-5	.	TRBV30
CASSPSPSPDTEAFF	TGCGCCAGCAGCCCCAGTCCTAGCCCGGACACTGAAGCTTTCTTT	.	TRBJ1-1	.	TRBV5-1
CASSRGRGTMNTEAFF	TGCGCCAGCAGCCGCGGGCGGGGGACAATGAACACTGAAGCTTTCTTT	.	TRBJ1-1	.	TRBV4-1
CASSPQIGNTQYF	TGTGCCAGCAGTCCCCAAATAGGGAATACGCAGTATTTT	.	TRBJ2-3	.	TRBV7-2
CASSPVGEANYGYTF	TGTGCCAGCTCACCGGTGGGAGAAGCTAACTATGGCTACACCTTC	.	TRBJ1-2	.	TRBV18
CASSTSRTSPLHF	TGTGCCAGTAGTACTTCGCGGACATCCCCCCTCCACTTT	.	TRBJ1-6	.	TRBV19
CASSLGGTSEETQYF	TGCGCCAGCAGCTTGGGGGGGACTAGCGAAGAGACCCAGTACTTC	.	TRBJ2-5	TRBD2	TRBV5-1
CASSSVSGVGDNEQFF	TGTGCCAGCAGCTCAGTTTCAGGGGTGGGCGACAATGAGCAGTTCTTC	.	TRBJ2-1	.	TRBV5-4
CASSQAGRAGGWQETQYF	TGTGCCAGCAGCCAAGCCGGTAGAGCGGGAGGGTGGCAAGAGACCCAGTACTTC	.	TRBJ2-5	TRBD2	TRBV3-1/TRBV3-2
CASSERSGGARNEQFF	TGTGCCAGCAGTGAGAGGTCCGGGGGGGCCAGGAATGAGCAGTTCTTC	.	TRBJ2-1	TRBD2	TRBV2
CASSPPTRSGEKLFF	TGTGCCAGCTCACCACCGACCAGGAGTGGTGAAAAACTGTTTTTT	.	TRBJ1-4	.	TRBV18
CASSLPGEFEQFF	TGTGCCAGCAGCTTACCAGGGGAATTTGAGCAGTTCTTC	.	TRBJ2-1	.	TRBV7-9
CASRNRDRVETQYF	TGTGCCAGTAGAAACCGGGACAGGGTGGAGACCCAGTACTTC	.	TRBJ2-5	TRBD1	TRBV19
CASSLGGPYGYTF	TGTGCCAGCAGCTTAGGGGGACCATATGGCTACACCTTC	.	TRBJ1-2	.	TRBV11-3
CASSTSAWGGPNQPQHF	TGTGCCAGCAGCACCAGTGCGTGGGGAGGTCCCAATCAGCCCCAGCATTTT	.	TRBJ1-5	.	TRBV7-9
CASSPYSFATGAEQYF	TGTGCCAGCTCACCGTACTCGTTTGCGACAGGGGCCGAGCAGTACTTC	.	TRBJ2-7	TRBD1	TRBV18
CASSFWTRTEAFF	TGTGCCAGCAGCTTCTGGACACGCACTGAAGCTTTCTTT	.	TRBJ1-1	.	TRBV7-2
CASSQGLAALGEQYF	TGCGCCAGCAGCCAAGGACTAGCGGCCCTCGGGGAGCAGTACTTC	.	TRBJ2-7	TRBD2	TRBV4-1
CASSLWLAPYEQYF	TGTGCCAGCAGCTTGTGGCTAGCGCCCTACGAGCAGTACTTC	.	TRBJ2-7	.	TRBV5-6